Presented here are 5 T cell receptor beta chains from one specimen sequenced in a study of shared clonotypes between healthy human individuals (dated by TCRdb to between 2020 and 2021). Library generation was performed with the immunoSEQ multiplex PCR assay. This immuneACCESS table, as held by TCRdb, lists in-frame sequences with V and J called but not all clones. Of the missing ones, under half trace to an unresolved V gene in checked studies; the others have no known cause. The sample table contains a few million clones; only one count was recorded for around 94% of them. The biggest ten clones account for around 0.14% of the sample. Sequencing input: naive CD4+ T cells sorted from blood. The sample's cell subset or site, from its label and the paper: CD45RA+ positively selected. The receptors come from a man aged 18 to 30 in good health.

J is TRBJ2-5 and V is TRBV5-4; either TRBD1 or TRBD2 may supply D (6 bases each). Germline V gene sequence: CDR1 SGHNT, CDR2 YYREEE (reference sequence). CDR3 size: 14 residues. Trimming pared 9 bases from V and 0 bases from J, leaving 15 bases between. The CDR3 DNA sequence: TGTGCCACGCGGGAACGGACAGACCAAGAGACCCAGTACTTC. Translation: CATRERTDQETQYF.

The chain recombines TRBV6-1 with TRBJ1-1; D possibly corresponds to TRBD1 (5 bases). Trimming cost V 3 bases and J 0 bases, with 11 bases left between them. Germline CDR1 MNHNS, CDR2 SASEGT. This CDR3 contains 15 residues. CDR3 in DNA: TGTGCCAGCAGTGACGAAGGCAGGGTGAACACTGAAGCTTTCTTT. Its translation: CASSDEGRVNTEAFF.

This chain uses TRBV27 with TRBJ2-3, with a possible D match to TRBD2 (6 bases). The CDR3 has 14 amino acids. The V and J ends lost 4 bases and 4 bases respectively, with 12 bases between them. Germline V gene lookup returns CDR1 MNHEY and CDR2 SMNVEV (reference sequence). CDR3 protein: CASSYGLKADTQYF. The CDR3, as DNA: TGTGCCAGCAGTTACGGACTAAAGGCAGATACGCAGTATTTT.

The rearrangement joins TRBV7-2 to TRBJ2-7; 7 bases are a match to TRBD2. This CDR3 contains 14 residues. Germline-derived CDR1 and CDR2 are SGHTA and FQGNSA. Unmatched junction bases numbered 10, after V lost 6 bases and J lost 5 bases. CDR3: CASSVGGSLNEQYF. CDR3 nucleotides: TGTGCCAGCAGTGTGGGCGGGAGCCTCAACGAGCAGTACTTC.

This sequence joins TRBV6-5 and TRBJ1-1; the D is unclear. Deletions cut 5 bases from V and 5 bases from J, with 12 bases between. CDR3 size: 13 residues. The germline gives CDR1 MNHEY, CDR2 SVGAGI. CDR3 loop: CASSTGMGTEAFF. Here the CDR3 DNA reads TGTGCCAGCAGTACCGGGATGGGGACTGAAGCTTTCTTT.